This T cell receptor beta chain appears in the sequencing data of a study of shared clonotypes between healthy human individuals. Study conclusions and caveats: Only blood was sampled, and tissue TCR repertoires likely differ from blood ones. Some clonotypes were shared by all four sorted-subset donors, while others were not shared. The non-shared ones had lower generation probabilities than the shared ones.

CDR3 length: 14 amino acids. Deletions cut 4 bases from V and 2 bases from J, with 10 bases between. Germline V gene sequence: CDR1 SGHDT, CDR2 YYEEEE. With respect to this clone: The antigen remains undetermined.

Only Caucasian adults living in Nashville, Tennessee made up the donor group. Libraries were prepared by immunoSEQ multiplex PCR; TCRdb keeps only in-frame clonotypes and omits some of them. The table has a few million clones, approximately 95% seen once; the top ten hold about 0.39%. This clonotype was obtained from a man aged 18 to 29 in good health. Some clones in this sample may be carry-over from other donors' samples. The specimen was naive CD4+ T cells from PBMCs. Subset meaning: CD45RA+ positively selected. V is TRBV5-6 and J is TRBJ1-3; TRBD1 is a possible D gene (5 bases). CDR3 loop: CASSLGVAGNTIYF. The CDR3 nucleotides read TGTGCCAGCAGCCTGGGGGTGGCTGGAAACACCATATATTTT.